This T cell receptor (beta chain) stems from a study of T cells in Graves' hyperthyroidism and ophthalmopathy. About the research overall: The initial diagnosis was the point when peripheral blood was collected, ahead of any treatment.

The source material, RNA transcripts, was used to amplify TCR beta CDR3 regions. Initially, a first-round RT-PCR of the TCR CDR3 employed the HTBI primer set. TCRdb itself ran the multiplex PCR reads through MiXCR, one entry per CDR3 protein. This table has approximately 400,000 distinct CDR3 sequences, approximately 14% appearing once. Per germline, CDR1 MDHEN and CDR2 SYDVKM. With 5 bases removed from V and 6 bases from J, the gap between germline ends came to 10 bases. This CDR3 is built from 12 residues. These patients, aged 18 to 65, had recently diagnosed hyperthyroidism lasting under 2 months. This clonotype has ten or more counts.

The receptor was derived from a young woman with Graves' hyperthyroidism. The specimen sequenced was blood. The rearrangement links TRBV28 to TRBJ2-5; D not resolved. In nucleotides, the CDR3 is TGTGCCAGCAGTCTGTTGCTCAAGACCCAGTACTTC. This translates into CASSLLLKTQYF.